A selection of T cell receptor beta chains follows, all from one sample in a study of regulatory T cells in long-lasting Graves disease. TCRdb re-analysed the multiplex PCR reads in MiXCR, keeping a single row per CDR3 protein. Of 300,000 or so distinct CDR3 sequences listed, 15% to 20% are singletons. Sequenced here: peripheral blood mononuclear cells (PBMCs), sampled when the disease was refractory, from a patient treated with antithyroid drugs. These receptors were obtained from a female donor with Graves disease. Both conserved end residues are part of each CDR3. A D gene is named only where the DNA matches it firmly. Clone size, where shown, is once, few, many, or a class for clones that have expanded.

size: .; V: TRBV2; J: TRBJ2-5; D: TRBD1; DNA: TGTGCCAGCATGGGACAGCGAATTACCCAGTACTTC; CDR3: CASMGQRITQYF
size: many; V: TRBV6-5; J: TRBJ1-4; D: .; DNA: TGTGCCAGCAGTTACGCCTACAATAATGAAAAACTGTTTTTT; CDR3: CASSYAYNNEKLFF
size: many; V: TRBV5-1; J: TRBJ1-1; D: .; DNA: TGCGCCAGCAGCTTGGTGCCGGGAACGAACACTGAAGCTTTCTTT; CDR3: CASSLVPGTNTEAFF
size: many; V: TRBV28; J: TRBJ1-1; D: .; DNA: TGTGCCAGCTGTAATAGGGGTGAAGCTTTCTTT; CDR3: CASCNRGEAFF
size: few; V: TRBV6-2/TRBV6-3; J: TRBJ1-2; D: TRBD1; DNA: TGTGCCAGCAGTCCTCACCTACCCGGGACAGGGGGGACAGTAAGCTATGGCTACACCTTC; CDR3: CASSPHLPGTGGTVSYGYTF
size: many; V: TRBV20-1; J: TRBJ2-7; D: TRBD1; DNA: TGCAGTGCTAGAGATCTGGGACAGGGGATTGGCGAGCAGTACTTC; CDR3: CSARDLGQGIGEQYF
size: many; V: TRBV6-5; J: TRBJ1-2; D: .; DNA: TGTGCCAGCAGTTACCTACCCGGGACATCTGATAACTATGGCTACACCTTC; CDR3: CASSYLPGTSDNYGYTF
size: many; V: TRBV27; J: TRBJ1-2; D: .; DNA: TGTGCCAGCAGTTTGGGTTGGGGGGGGTATGGCTACACCTTC; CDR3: CASSLGWGGYGYTF
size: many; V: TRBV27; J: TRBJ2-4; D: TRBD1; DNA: TGTGCCAGCAGTCAATGGACAGGGGATCTCATTCAGTACTTC; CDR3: CASSQWTGDLIQYF
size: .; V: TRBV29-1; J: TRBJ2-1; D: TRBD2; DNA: TGCAGCGTTGAACCCTCAGGGACTAGCGGAAACAATGAGCAGTTCTTC; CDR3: CSVEPSGTSGNNEQFF
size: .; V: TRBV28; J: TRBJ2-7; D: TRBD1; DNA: TGTGCCAGCAGTCCTCGGGACAGGGCAACCTACGAGCAGTACTTC; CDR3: CASSPRDRATYEQYF
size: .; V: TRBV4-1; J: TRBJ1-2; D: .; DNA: TGCGCCAGCAGCCCTACCAGGGGCAGAAACTATGGCTACACCTTC; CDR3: CASSPTRGRNYGYTF
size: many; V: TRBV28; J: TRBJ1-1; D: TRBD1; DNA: TGTGCCAGCAGTAGACAGGGGGCGATGAGGGTTACTGAAGCTTTCTTT; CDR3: CASSRQGAMRVTEAFF
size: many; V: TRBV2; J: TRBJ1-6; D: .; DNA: TGTGCCAGTACAGGGATATCGCGTTCACCCCTCCACTTT; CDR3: CASTGISRSPLHF
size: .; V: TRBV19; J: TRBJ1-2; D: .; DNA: TGTGCCAGTAGTATGGAGCACAGACTGTATGGCTACACCTTC; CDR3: CASSMEHRLYGYTF
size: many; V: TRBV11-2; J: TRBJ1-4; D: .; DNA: TGTGCCAGCAGCTTAGATAGGACCACCGAAAAACTGTTTTTT; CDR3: CASSLDRTTEKLFF
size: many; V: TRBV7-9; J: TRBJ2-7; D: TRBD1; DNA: TGTGCCAGCAGTTTCGACAGGGGGCCCTACGAGCAGTACTTC; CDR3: CASSFDRGPYEQYF
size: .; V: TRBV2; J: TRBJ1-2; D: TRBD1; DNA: TGTGCCAGCAGGGGACAGGGGAGTATTGGCTACACCTTC; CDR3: CASRGQGSIGYTF
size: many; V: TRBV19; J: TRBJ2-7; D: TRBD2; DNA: TGTGCCAGTAGTATCGGACTAGCGGGGGCCAGGGTCGTGCAGTACTTC; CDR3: CASSIGLAGARVVQYF
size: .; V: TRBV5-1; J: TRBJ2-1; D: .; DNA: TGCGCCAGCAGCTTGGAAACGGGGTTGAGTGAGCAGTTCTTC; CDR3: CASSLETGLSEQFF
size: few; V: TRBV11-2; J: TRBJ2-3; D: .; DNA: TGTGCCAGCAGCTCGGGCCTGATGGGAGGCACAGATACGCAGTATTTT; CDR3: CASSSGLMGGTDTQYF
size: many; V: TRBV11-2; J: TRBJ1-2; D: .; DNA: TGTGCCAGCAGCTTAGTCGGGGGTAACTATGGCTACACCTTC; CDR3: CASSLVGGNYGYTF
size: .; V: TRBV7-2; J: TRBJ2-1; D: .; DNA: TGTGCCAGCAGCCGACGGGTAGGCCACAATGAGCAGTTCTTC; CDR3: CASSRRVGHNEQFF
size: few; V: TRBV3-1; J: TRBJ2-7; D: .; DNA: TGTGCCAGCAGCCAAGGGGGAGCCCAGTACGAGCAGTACTTC; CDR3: CASSQGGAQYEQYF
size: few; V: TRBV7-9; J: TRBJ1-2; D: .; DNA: TGTGCCAGCAGCTTCTACCCGGGGGTGTATGGCTACACCTTC; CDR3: CASSFYPGVYGYTF
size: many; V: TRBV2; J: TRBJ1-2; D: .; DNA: TGTGCCAGCAGTGAAGGTCGGCAGGTTGATGGCTACACCTTC; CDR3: CASSEGRQVDGYTF
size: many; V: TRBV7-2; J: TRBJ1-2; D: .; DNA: TGTGCCAGCAGCTCAAATTACAGGGATGGCTACACCTTC; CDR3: CASSSNYRDGYTF
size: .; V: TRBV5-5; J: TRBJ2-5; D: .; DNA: TGTGCCAGCAGCTTGGGAGGGGCGCGATCGATTGGTTCCCAGTACTTC; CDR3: CASSLGGARSIGSQYF
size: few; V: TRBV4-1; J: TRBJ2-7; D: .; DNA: TGCGCCAGCAGCCAAGTCCCGAACTACGAGCAGTACTTC; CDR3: CASSQVPNYEQYF
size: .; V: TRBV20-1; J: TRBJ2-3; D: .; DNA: TGCAGTGCTCCGGGACTTTACACAGATACGCAGTATTTT; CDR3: CSAPGLYTDTQYF
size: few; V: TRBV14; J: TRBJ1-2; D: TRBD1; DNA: TGTGCCAGCAGCCAAGATGCGGACAGGGCCTATGGCTACACCTTC; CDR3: CASSQDADRAYGYTF
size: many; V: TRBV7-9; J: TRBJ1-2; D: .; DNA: TGTGCCAGCAGCCAAAAAGGAGGACAGGGCTACACCTTC; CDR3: CASSQKGGQGYTF
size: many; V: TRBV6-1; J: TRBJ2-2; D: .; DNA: TGTGCCAGCAGTGAATCGAGAGGGGAGCTGTTTTTT; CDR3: CASSESRGELFF
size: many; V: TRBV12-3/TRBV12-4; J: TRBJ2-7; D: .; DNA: TGTGCCAGCAGCCTCACACAGGAAGGCTACGAGCAGTACTTC; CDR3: CASSLTQEGYEQYF
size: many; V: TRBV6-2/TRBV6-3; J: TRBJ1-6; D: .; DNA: TGTGCCAGCAGAGCCCCGGGGGCAGGGTACAGTTCACCCCTCCACTTT; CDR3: CASRAPGAGYSSPLHF
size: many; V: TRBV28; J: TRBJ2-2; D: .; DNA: TGTGCCAGCATTGAGGGGAGAGGGGCCGGGGAGCTGTTTTTT; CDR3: CASIEGRGAGELFF
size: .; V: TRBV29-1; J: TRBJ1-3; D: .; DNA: TGCAGCGTGACAATCTCGAATAGAGAGGCTGGAAACACCATATATTTT; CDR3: CSVTISNREAGNTIYF
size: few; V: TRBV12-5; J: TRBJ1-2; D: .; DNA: TGTGCTAGTGCCTTAGGACAGATTAACTATGGCTACACCTTC; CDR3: CASALGQINYGYTF
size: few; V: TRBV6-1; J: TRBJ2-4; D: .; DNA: TGTGCCAGCGCCGCGCACCTAGCCAAAAACATTCAGTACTTC; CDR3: CASAAHLAKNIQYF
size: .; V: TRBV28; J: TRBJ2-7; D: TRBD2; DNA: TGTGCCAGCAGCCGCCCGGGGGGGCGCGAGCAGTACTTC; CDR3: CASSRPGGREQYF
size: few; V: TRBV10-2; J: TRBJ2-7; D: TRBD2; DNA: TGCGCCAGCAGTGAGATGAGACTAGCGAGCGAGCAGTACTTC; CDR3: CASSEMRLASEQYF
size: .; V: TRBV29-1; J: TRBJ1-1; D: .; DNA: TGCAGCGTTGAGGGGGAGGACACTGAAGCTTTCTTT; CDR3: CSVEGEDTEAFF